A single sample is the source of the 28 T cell receptor beta chains below, sequenced in a study of OX40 agonist ivuxolimab in advanced cancers. Profiled with immunoSEQ multiplex PCR; TCRdb holds only in-frame clones, not every one. The sample lists some 98,000 clones, about 80% seen once, with more than 1.1% in the top ten. Sequencing was performed on CD4+ or CD8+ T cells sorted from blood, taken in a trial of the OX40 agonist ivuxolimab. These receptors came from an adult with an advanced solid tumor such as melanoma, head and neck, liver or kidney cancer.

The chain carries TRBV10-3 and TRBJ2-5; 12 bases are shared with TRBD2. The CDR3 has 15 residues. CDR1 ENHRY and CDR2 SYGVKD come from the germline V gene. V lost 5 bases and J lost 4; bases outside the gene matches: 5. CDR3 residues: CAISRLAGDGETQYF. The DNA of the CDR3 is TGTGCCATCAGTCGACTAGCGGGAGACGGAGAGACCCAGTACTTC.

This rearrangement joins TRBV2 to TRBJ2-7, with 10 positions matching TRBD2. The ends lost 5 bases at V and 6 bases at J; junction bases unmatched: 7. The germline CDR1 and CDR2 sequences are SNHLY and FYNNEI. The CDR3 loop spans 14 amino acids. This chain's CDR3 is CASSRYSGRSEQYF. The CDR3, as DNA: TGTGCCAGCAGTCGATATAGCGGGAGGAGCGAGCAGTACTTC.

This chain connects TRBV7-2 to TRBJ1-5, with D perhaps matching TRBD1 (5 bases). This CDR3 spans 12 amino acids. In germline, CDR1 is SGHTA, CDR2 FQGNSA. Trimming removed 10 bases at V and 5 bases at J, with 12 bases between. The CDR3 bases are TGTGCCATCCGCCAAGGGGATCAGCCCCAGCATTTT. Protein product: CAIRQGDQPQHF.

CDR3 protein: CASSVVNTSGNYNEQFF. The CDR3 DNA reads TGTGCCAGCAGCGTAGTGAATACTAGCGGGAACTACAATGAGCAGTTCTTC. The chain is built from TRBV9 and TRBJ2-1, with 10 bases that match TRBD2. The length of the CDR3 is 17 residues. Trimming at V came to 0 bases and at J to 3 bases, leaving 6 bases not matched to a gene. Germline CDR1 reads SGDLS; CDR2 reads YYNGEE.

The gene calls are TRBV7-3 and TRBJ2-3; 10 bases line up with TRBD2. Trimming took 1 base from V and 4 from J; bases not matched to a gene: 5. This CDR3 spans 16 amino acids. Germline V gene lookup returns CDR1 SGHTA and CDR2 FQGTGA. For the CDR3, the DNA is TGTGCCAGCAGCTTAAGGATAGCGGGGGGTGCAGATACGCAGTATTTT. Encoded protein: CASSLRIAGGADTQYF.

The chain carries TRBV18 and TRBJ2-5; D remains ambiguous. The CDR3 is 15 amino acids. The germline V and J ends were trimmed by 0 bases and 5 bases, with 13 bases remaining between them. The germline V gene has CDR1 KGHSH and CDR2 LQKENI. CDR3 region: CASSPPTQTRETQYF. The CDR3 bases are TGTGCCAGCTCACCACCAACCCAAACGCGGGAGACCCAGTACTTC.

The chain combines TRBV7-2 with TRBJ2-7; D remains ambiguous. Germline V lookup: CDR1 SGHTA, CDR2 FQGNSA. The CDR3 totals 11 residues. V shed 5 bases and J shed 1 base, with 3 bases lying between them. CDR3 in amino acids: CASSVSYEQYF. As DNA, the CDR3 is TGTGCCAGCAGCGTATCCTACGAGCAGTACTTC.

J is TRBJ2-7 and V is TRBV5-6, with 7 bases lining up with TRBD2. This CDR3 has 12 residues. Germline V lookup: CDR1 SGHDT, CDR2 YYEEEE. Unmatched junction bases numbered 3, after V lost 3 bases and J lost 6 bases. The CDR3: CASSWAGVEQYF. The CDR3 nucleotides read TGTGCCAGCAGCTGGGCGGGGGTCGAGCAGTACTTC. Full variable domain (rest looked up from reference TRBV5-6 and TRBJ2-7): DAGVTQSPTHLIKTRGQQVTLRCSPKSGHDTVSWYQQALGQGPQFIFQYYEEEERQRGNFPDRFSGHQFPNYSSELNVNALLLGDSALYLCASSWAGVEQYFGPGTRLTVT.

The V gene is TRBV6-5, the J gene TRBJ2-2; D not certain. Germline V CDR1 and CDR2: MNHEY, SVGAGI. CDR3 size: 13 residues. V lost 5 bases to trimming and J lost 4 bases, with 8 bases between them. In DNA, the CDR3 is TGTGCCAGCAGTCCTACCCTCACCGGGGAGCTGTTTTTT. The encoded protein is CASSPTLTGELFF.

The chain employs TRBV14 and TRBJ2-1; the D is unclear. CDR3 length equals 13 residues. CDR1 is SGHDN, CDR2 FVKESK, per germline. V lost 3 bases, J lost 6 bases, and 9 bases lay in between. The CDR3 DNA is TGTGCCAGCAGCCACCCCAACCGCAATGAGCAGTTCTTC. Its translation is CASSHPNRNEQFF.

This clone has a handful of counts. The chain is built from TRBV2 and TRBJ2-4, with D hard to call. This CDR3 is 14 amino acids long. Germline V gives CDR1 SNHLY, CDR2 FYNNEI. Trimming removed 2 bases from V and 0 bases from J, with 5 bases in between. The CDR3 loop reads CASSEQVAKNIQYF. CDR3 nucleotide sequence: TGTGCCAGCAGTGAACAGGTAGCCAAAAACATTCAGTACTTC.

In this sample, this clone turned up once. CDR3 sequence (DNA): TGTGCCAGCAGGACCAGGGAGGCCCTTAGCAATCAGCCCCAGCATTTT. Translating gives CASRTREALSNQPQHF. The J gene is TRBJ1-5, the V gene TRBV28; a possible D gene is TRBD1 (5 bases). The CDR3 covers 16 residues. V lost 6 bases to trimming and J lost 0 bases, with 15 bases between them. The germline V gene has CDR1 MDHEN and CDR2 SYDVKM.

CDR3 in amino acids: CASSRNEQFF. In DNA form, the CDR3 reads TGTGCCAGCAGTAGGAATGAGCAGTTCTTC. This rearrangement joins TRBV27 to TRBJ2-1; D ambiguous. The CDR3 has 10 residues. Trimming removed 5 bases from V and 7 bases from J, with 3 bases in between. Germline V gene sequence: CDR1 MNHEY, CDR2 SMNVEV (reference sequence).

The chain employs TRBV28 and TRBJ1-5; 7 bases align to TRBD1. CDR3 size: 15 residues. Germline lookup yields CDR1 MDHEN and CDR2 SYDVKM. The J segment lost 7 bases and the V segment lost 3 bases, leaving 9 bases of the junction unmatched. CDR3 in amino acids: CASSLYGRGQQPQHF. The CDR3 bases are TGTGCCAGCAGTTTGTATGGGAGGGGGCAACAGCCCCAGCATTTT.

The J gene is TRBJ2-1, the V gene TRBV13; the match to TRBD2 covers 8 bases. With 6 bases clipped from V and 7 bases from J, the junction kept 8 bases outside the gene matches. Germline CDR1 and CDR2: PRHDT and FYEKMQ (reference sequence). This CDR3 comprises 14 residues. The CDR3 reads CASRQAGDRNEQFF. DNA of the CDR3: TGTGCCAGCAGGCAAGCGGGAGATAGAAATGAGCAGTTCTTC.

The chain carries TRBV4-3 and TRBJ2-7, with TRBD2 matching 12 bases. The trim removed 0 bases at V and 6 bases at J, leaving 6 bases unmatched. The germline gives CDR1 LGHNA, CDR2 YSLEER. CDR3 size: 16 residues. The CDR3 protein is CASSQETRLAGAEQYF. Written as DNA, the CDR3 is TGCGCCAGCAGCCAAGAGACCAGACTAGCGGGAGCCGAGCAGTACTTC.

V gene TRBV7-9 combines with J gene TRBJ2-2; TRBD2 matches at 8 bases. The CDR3 extends over 16 amino acids. Germline CDR1 is SEHNR and CDR2 is FQNEAQ (reference sequence). V shed 7 bases and J 7 bases; nucleotides not matched to a gene: 14. CDR3 sequence: CASTIPGLAVGGELFF. CDR3 DNA sequence: TGTGCCAGCACCATACCCGGACTAGCTGTGGGCGGGGAGCTGTTTTTT.

The chain recombines TRBV9 with TRBJ1-5; D might be TRBD1 (5 bases). The CDR3 loop spans 13 amino acids. The V gene lost 4 bases and the J gene lost 7 bases, with 12 bases spanning the gap. CDR1 and CDR2 (germline): SGDLS, YYNGEE. The CDR3 sequence is CASSRGTRQPQHF. CDR3 DNA sequence: TGTGCCAGCAGCCGGGGCACAAGGCAGCCCCAGCATTTT.

The sample holds one count of this clone. CDR3 DNA sequence: TGTGCCAGCAGTTTATCGGGTACAGGGCTAGAGACCCAGTACTTC. Its translation is CASSLSGTGLETQYF. The chain has TRBV27 and TRBJ2-5; a possible D gene is TRBD1 (6 bases). The length of the CDR3 is 15 residues. The V end lost 0 bases, the J end lost 4 bases, and 12 bases lay between the germline ends. Per the germline V gene, CDR1 is MNHEY and CDR2 is SMNVEV (reference sequence).

The chain carries TRBV2 and TRBJ1-6, with TRBD1 as a possible D gene (6 bases). This CDR3 is 14 amino acids long. The V gene's germline CDR1 is SNHLY and CDR2 FYNNEI. Trimming stripped 7 bases from V and 10 bases from J, with 17 bases between. Here the CDR3 DNA reads TGTGCCAGCACTACTCAGGGGCGGATCTCACCCCTCCACTTT. This encodes CASTTQGRISPLHF. Full variable domain (outside the CDR3, taken from reference TRBV2 and TRBJ1-6): EPEVTQTPSHQVTQMGQEVILRCVPISNHLYFYWYRQILGQKVEFLVSFYNNEISEKSEIFDDQFSVERPDGSNFTLKIRSTKLEDSAMYFCASTTQGRISPLHFGNGTRLTVT.

This chain uses TRBV5-1 with TRBJ1-1; 9 positions match TRBD1. The CDR3 has 16 amino acids. The ends lost 0 bases at V and 1 base at J; junction bases unmatched: 4. The V gene's germline CDR1 is SGHRS and CDR2 YFSETQ. The CDR3 nucleotides read TGCGCCAGCAGCTTGGTACGACAGGGGGGGAACACTGAAGCTTTCTTT. Translation: CASSLVRQGGNTEAFF.

The chain combines TRBV11-2 with TRBJ2-7; D is unresolved. The CDR3 extends over 16 amino acids. The germline CDR1 and CDR2 sequences are SGHAT and FQNNGV. With 2 bases removed from V and 5 bases from J, the gap between germline ends came to 19 bases. CDR3 DNA sequence: TGTGCCAGCAGCTTAAGTAGGAGTCTTGCTGGCCACGAGCAGTACTTC. Translating it yields CASSLSRSLAGHEQYF.

The chain carries TRBV15 and TRBJ1-1; 7 bases agree with TRBD1. V was pared by 5 bases and J by 0 bases, with 3 bases of the junction left unmatched. Per the germline V gene, CDR1 is LNHNV and CDR2 is YYDKDF (reference sequence). There are 14 residues in the CDR3. CDR3 sequence reads: CATSPGQLNTEAFF. In DNA form, the CDR3 reads TGTGCCACCAGCCCGGGACAGTTGAACACTGAAGCTTTCTTT.

The chain employs TRBV7-9 and TRBJ1-4, with a tentative D call TRBD1 (6 bases). The CDR3 loop spans 12 amino acids. Per germline, CDR1 SEHNR and CDR2 FQNEAQ (reference sequence). V lost 5 bases to trimming and J lost 7 bases, with 8 bases between them. The CDR3 DNA is TGTGCCAGCAGCGCACAGGGTGAAAAACTGTTTTTT. It codes for CASSAQGEKLFF. The full variable domain, with the rest looked up from reference TRBV7-9 and TRBJ1-4, is DTGVSQNPRHKITKRGQNVTFRCDPISEHNRLYWYRQTLGQGPEFLTYFQNEAQLEKSRLLSDRFSAERPKGSFSTLEIQRTEQGDSAMYLCASSAQGEKLFFGSGTQLSVL.

By share of the sample, this clone is medium-sized. V usage is TRBV28 and J usage is TRBJ2-5; a weak D match, TRBD1 (6 bases). Trimming pared 3 bases from V and 2 bases from J, leaving 13 bases between. There are 15 residues in the CDR3. Germline V gene data show CDR1 as MDHEN and CDR2 as SYDVKM. CDR3 in amino acids: CASSLPTGIQETQYF. CDR3 sequence (DNA): TGTGCCAGCAGTTTGCCTACAGGGATACAAGAGACCCAGTACTTC. The full variable domain, in which reference TRBV28 and TRBJ2-5 provide the parts outside the CDR3, is DVKVTQSSRYLVKRTGEKVFLECVQDMDHENMFWYRQDPGLGLRLIYFSYDVKMKEKGDIPEGYSVSREKKERFSLILESASTNQTSMYLCASSLPTGIQETQYFGPGTRLLVL.

The chain has TRBV6-1 and TRBJ1-1, with 7 bases aligning to TRBD1. Trimming at V came to 1 base and at J to 4 bases, leaving 6 bases not matched to a gene. This CDR3 contains 15 residues. CDR1 and CDR2 (germline): MNHNS, SASEGT. CDR3 protein: CASSEGRQGITEAFF. The CDR3 DNA follows: TGTGCCAGCAGTGAAGGGAGACAGGGCATCACTGAAGCTTTCTTT.

The chain couples TRBV19 to TRBJ2-4; perhaps TRBD1 as D (6 bases). CDR1 is LNHDA, CDR2 SQIVND, per germline (reference sequence). CDR3 size: 15 residues. The germline V and J ends were trimmed by 4 bases and 3 bases, with 13 bases remaining between them. This chain's CDR3 is CASSRNRVGKNIQYF. Written as DNA, the CDR3 is TGTGCCAGTAGTAGAAACAGGGTTGGCAAAAACATTCAGTACTTC.

Only one count was recorded for this clone. The chain has TRBV7-2 and TRBJ2-3; possibly TRBD2 for D (6 bases). Trimming removed 0 bases from V and 2 bases from J, with 12 bases in between. The CDR3 has 16 amino acids. CDR1 is SGHTA, CDR2 FQGNSA, per germline. CDR3 bases: TGTGCCAGCAGCTTAGCTGTTAGCGGTTACACAGATACGCAGTATTTT. Protein sequence: CASSLAVSGYTDTQYF.